The T cell receptor beta chain described here comes from a study of neurological immune-mediated disorders. The sample holds many counts of this clonotype. Trimming cost V 6 bases and J 6 bases; bases outside gene matches: 8. Germline lookup yields CDR1 DFQATT and CDR2 SNEGSKA (reference sequence). The CDR3 is 16 amino acids. 5'RACE with 10-nucleotide random UMIs produced the cDNA. Over 180 million TCR-beta sequences from 15-18 subjects were obtained in each sequencing run. TCRdb reprocessed the 5' RACE reads via MiXCR and lists one record per CDR3 protein. The sample yields 50,000 to 55,000 distinct CDR3 sequences, 10% to 13% seen once.

The receptor comes from a man aged 65 to 85 with HTLV-1-associated myelopathy (HAM/TSP). The chain couples TRBV20-1 to TRBJ2-1, with TRBD2 matching over 16 bases. The sequencing input was PBMCs. The CDR3 here is CSAGLAGGTGSNEQFF. The CDR3 DNA reads as TGCAGTGCGGGACTAGCGGGAGGGACGGGGTCCAATGAGCAGTTCTTC.